This TCR beta chain is drawn from a study of shared clonotypes between healthy human individuals (dated by TCRdb to the early 2020s). Concerning the study at large: Three men and two women, aged 18 to 49 years, made up the cohort. For each donor, CD4 naive and CD4 memory were each given three plates, CD8 naive was given two plates, and CD8 memory was given one plate. The study deeply sequenced blood TCR repertoires of several healthy adults to estimate repertoire size and the extent of clonotype sharing between individuals. To increase sequencing depth and limit assay-specific biases, different laboratories used diverse techniques to prepare libraries and sequence TCR repertoires. Between about 0.9 and 8.9 billion PBMCs per donor were obtained by leukapheresis.

Using the deep immunoSEQ assay, multiplex PCR amplified TCR CDR3 regions from genomic DNA. Extracted genomic DNA from each cell subset was distributed evenly across all wells of several immunoSEQ 96-well plates, and each plate was treated as a replicate. Each replicate PCR for sorted subsets received roughly 200 ng genomic DNA, equal to tens of thousands of T cell genomes. The purified libraries were quantified using a Qubit 3.0 fluorometer, sized with a Bioanalyzer 2100, and then quantified again using the KAPA Library Quantification kit. Each immunoSEQ 96-well plate was sequenced on its own single-read 150-cycle Illumina NextSeq 550 flow cell. In the authors' own workflow: The immunoSEQ output contained only junctional sequences without quality scores, so filtering could not match that applied to full-length reads. To assign V/J genes and CDR3, sequences were annotated using PyIR, a Python wrapper for IgBLAST v1.9, with IMGT germline references. Reads were removed for weak V/J assignments (E-value above 1e-6), missing CDR3, stop codons, out-of-frame junctions, or ambiguous translated residues. V3J clonotypes were defined as sequences sharing the same inferred V gene, J gene, and CDR3 amino acid sequence. The percentage overlap between two repertoires was calculated by dividing the number of shared unique clonotypes by the size of the smaller repertoire. RTK rarefaction, the Chao1 estimator, and Recon v2.1 estimates of unobserved clonotypes were used to assess repertoire richness. OLGA was used to compute generation probabilities for all TCRbeta clonotypes that the gDNA method yielded from a handful of donors. The source is immuneACCESS, and TCRdb retained only in-frame sequences with V and J called. Part of the clones is not carried over; for the studies checked, unresolved V genes explain less than half of this, and the remainder is unexplained. V and J calls and clone size follow that table, whereas D and trimming were derived from the DNA. For this sample there are about 2 million clones; roughly 95% appear just once. The ten largest clonotypes hold 0.13% of the sample.

The germline V gene encodes CDR1 SGHVS and CDR2 FNYEAQ. Trimmed from V: 4 bases; trimmed from J: 4 bases; junction bases lacking a gene match: 2. The CDR3 goes from the cysteine to the phenylalanine over 14 residues. Only the CDR3 portion is preserved as DNA: 42 bases, with reading frame beginning at the first base. General study outcomes and caveats: Pairwise subsampling indicated that sequencing depth was expected to affect the degree of clonotype sharing among donors. Clonotypes shared by all four sorted-subset donors showed higher generation probabilities than non-shared clonotypes. The genetic and exposure-history diversity represented was limited by the small number of donors. Sampling was limited to blood, and TCR repertoires in tissue likely differ from TCR repertoires in blood. Rarefaction of sorted-subset datasets indicated incomplete sequencing despite the large sequencing depth. Across a handful of donors, approximately 5% of naive CD4, over 3% of naive CD8, 2.3% of memory CD4, and about 0.4% of memory CD8 clonotypes were shared. Naive subsets generally had larger estimated clonotype richness than memory subsets did.

On this clone itself: Its antigen is unknown. No base quality information exists; no much larger clone differs at one position.

The donors were healthy, HIV-negative adults with no recently reported acute infections or vaccinations. Every donor was a Caucasian adult living in Nashville, Tennessee, USA. CD4+ T cells were enriched by magnetic negative selection, after which naive cells were positively selected on CD45RA and the negative fraction was taken as the memory subset. After blood collection by leukapheresis, PBMCs were isolated using Ficoll-Histopaque density gradient centrifugation and then cryopreserved in the vapor phase of liquid nitrogen. Purity and quantity of every magnetically sorted T cell population were checked by analytical flow cytometry. Genomic DNA was isolated from each sorted fraction and quantified by UV absorbance on a Nanodrop 2000c.

This sequence was found in a man aged 18 to 30 in good health. Specimen: naive CD4+ T cells sorted from blood. The label giving this sample's cell subset or site can be read as: CD45RA+ positively selected. The V gene is TRBV7-6 and the J gene is TRBJ1-1, and 11 junctional nucleotides match TRBD1. The CDR3 protein is CASSSGTGGTEAFF. The bases read TGTGCCAGCAGCTCCGGGACAGGGGGCACTGAAGCTTTCTTT.